A selection of T cell receptor beta chains follows, all from one sample in a study of shared T cell receptors in the human thymus. TCRdb's table, derived via immunoSEQ multiplex PCR, lists solely in-frame clones and lacks some. The data contain 500,000 to 750,000 clones, roughly 90% of them singletons. This sample was shared with a second study, whose subject was human thymus T cells.

The sample taken for sequencing was thymocytes. These TCRs come from a boy under two years old with a congenital heart defect. The CDR3 runs from the conserved cysteine through the conserved F or W. The D gene is left open where the match is weak. Size values are once, few and many counts, or a class for expanded clones, and some rows have none.

abundance	v_gene	j_gene	d_gene	CDR3nt	CDR3aa
NA	TRBV12-5	TRBJ2-2	NA	TGTGCTAGTGGCTCCATAGACCTAATCGGGGACACCGGGGAGCTGTTTTTT	CASGSIDLIGDTGELFF
NA	TRBV30	TRBJ2-7	TRBD1	TGTGCCTGGAGTCGGACAGGCTCCTACGAGCAGTACTTC	CAWSRTGSYEQYF
NA	TRBV27	TRBJ2-7	NA	TGTGCCAGCCTGAGGGCTCGTCCGTACTTC	CASLRARPYF
NA	TRBV28	TRBJ2-7	NA	TGTGCCAGCAGAGCATCCAGGACAGAGCTATCCTACGAGCAGTACTTC	CASRASRTELSYEQYF
NA	TRBV10-3	TRBJ2-2	TRBD2	TGTGCCATCGGGGAGCAGCGGGGGAACACCGGGGAGCTGTTTTTT	CAIGEQRGNTGELFF
NA	TRBV4-3	TRBJ2-7	TRBD2	TGCGCCAGCAGTCCGACTAGCGTCACCCCACCCTACGAGCAGTACTTC	CASSPTSVTPPYEQYF
NA	TRBV2	TRBJ1-2	TRBD1	TGTGCCAGCATGATCCCCCGGGACAGGGGGCCTAGTGGCTACACCTTC	CASMIPRDRGPSGYTF
NA	TRBV27	TRBJ2-7	TRBD2	TGTGCCAGCAGTCCCAGTCGAGCGGGGTCCTACGAGCAGTACTTC	CASSPSRAGSYEQYF
once	TRBV19	TRBJ1-2	NA	TGTGCCAGTAGGCACAGGGATGGCTACACCTTC	CASRHRDGYTF
NA	TRBV6-1	TRBJ2-1	NA	TGTGCCAGCAGTCATATCAGGGGCAATGAGCAGTTCTTC	CASSHIRGNEQFF
NA	TRBV7-2	TRBJ2-5	NA	TGTGCCAGCAGCTTAGGGGGGGACCAAGAGACCCAGTACTTC	CASSLGGDQETQYF
NA	TRBV7-9	TRBJ2-7	NA	TGTGCCAGCAGCGGCAGGGGCCCAACCCCAAGTTACGAGCAGTACTTC	CASSGRGPTPSYEQYF
NA	TRBV7-9	TRBJ2-7	TRBD2	TGTGCCAGCACCAGTCGTCGCGGAGCGGGAGACGAGCAGTACTTC	CASTSRRGAGDEQYF
NA	TRBV7-9	TRBJ2-4	NA	TGTGCCAGCAGCCCAGAGGTGATGGCCAAAAACATTCAGTACTTC	CASSPEVMAKNIQYF
NA	TRBV28	TRBJ2-5	NA	TGTGCCAGCCCAACCACAGGGAGGGAAGAGACCCAGTACTTC	CASPTTGREETQYF
NA	TRBV2	TRBJ2-3	TRBD2	TGTGCCAGCAGTGATGTGGGTCTAGCGGGAGCAGATACGCAGTATTTT	CASSDVGLAGADTQYF
NA	TRBV4-3	TRBJ2-7	TRBD2	TGCGCCAGCAGCCAAGAAACGGCGGGAGGGGCCCCCTCCGAGCAGTACTTC	CASSQETAGGAPSEQYF
NA	TRBV25-1	TRBJ1-3	NA	TGTGCCAGCAGTGAGGGCCCGGGATTGGGAGGAAACACCATATATTTT	CASSEGPGLGGNTIYF
NA	TRBV2	TRBJ2-5	NA	TGTGCCAGCACCCAGGGCCCTGGTCCCGGGACCCAGTACTTC	CASTQGPGPGTQYF
NA	TRBV10-1	TRBJ2-7	TRBD1	TGCGCCAGCAGTGAGGACCGGGACAGGCCATACGAGCAGTACTTC	CASSEDRDRPYEQYF